These 9 T cell receptor beta chains originate from one sample sequenced in a study of T cell responses to AZD1222 COVID-19 vaccine. The data were produced by immunoSEQ multiplex PCR, yet TCRdb's version contains in-frame clones alone and is incomplete. This table has approximately 120,000 clones, 87% appearing once. The input for sequencing was peripheral blood, taken on day 0 of AZD1222 vaccination. The source is an adult in good health.

V and J are TRBV19 and TRBJ1-5; the D gene is possibly TRBD1 (5 bases). V was trimmed by 7 bases and J by 3 bases, leaving 22 bases between them. Germline assignment: CDR1 LNHDA and CDR2 SQIVND (reference sequence). The CDR3 consists of 17 residues. CDR3 sequence: CASIKTDAAEANQPQHF. CDR3 nucleotide sequence: TGTGCCAGTATAAAGACAGACGCGGCGGAGGCCAATCAGCCCCAGCATTTT.

For this clone: One end of the junction is discordant with germline, which a read error may explain. This chain uses TRBV12-3 or TRBV12-4 with TRBJ2-1; D tentatively fits TRBD1 or TRBD2 (5 bases each). This CDR3 contains 12 residues. The CDR3, as DNA: TGTGCCAGCAGCGGTCGGGGAGTACAGGCGATCTTC. Translating it yields CASSGRGVQAIF.

The rearrangement uses TRBV27 and TRBJ1-1; possible D gene TRBD1, 5 bases. V was clipped by 7 bases and J by 0 bases, with 15 bases between them. Germline CDR1 and CDR2: MNHEY and SMNVEV (reference sequence). The CDR3 covers 15 residues. The CDR3: CASTRGRFMNTEAFF. The CDR3 nucleotides read TGTGCCAGCACCCGGGGCCGATTTATGAACACTGAAGCTTTCTTT.

J is TRBJ2-4 and V is TRBV27, with TRBD2 matching 7 bases. CDR3 length: 19 residues. V trimming: 5 bases; J trimming: 5 bases; junction bases outside the gene matches: 21. The germline V gene encodes CDR1 MNHEY and CDR2 SMNVEV (reference sequence). The CDR3 protein is CASSTRGGTGGIPENIQYF. CDR3 coding DNA: TGTGCCAGCAGTACCCGAGGAGGGACGGGAGGTATCCCAGAAAACATTCAGTACTTC.

The chain combines TRBV6-4 with TRBJ1-1, with 7 positions matching TRBD1. Germline CDR1 is MRHNA and CDR2 is SNTAGT. The CDR3 totals 15 residues. The trim removed 6 bases at V and 5 bases at J, leaving 12 bases unmatched. The CDR3 DNA sequence: TGTGCCAGCAGAAGGGACAGTGGATCGGGAACTGAAGCTTTCTTT. It encodes CASRRDSGSGTEAFF.

The chain links TRBV27 to TRBJ1-2; tentative D call: TRBD1 (6 bases). The CDR3 is 13 residues long. V lost 8 bases and J lost 0, with 10 bases in between. Germline V gene data show CDR1 as MNHEY and CDR2 as SMNVEV (reference sequence). CDR3 DNA: TGTGCCAGCTCCTGGACAGCTAACTATGGCTACACCTTC. As protein: CASSWTANYGYTF.

In its sample, this clone was seen a few times. This chain connects TRBV28 to TRBJ2-7, with 8 bases that match TRBD1. Unmatched junction bases numbered 11, after V lost 4 bases and J lost 3 bases. CDR1 and CDR2 (germline): MDHEN, SYDVKM. There are 16 residues in the CDR3. CDR3 coding DNA: TGTGCCAGCAGTTCATTTAATGGGACAGGACTCTACGAGCAGTACTTC. Amino acid sequence: CASSSFNGTGLYEQYF.

The chain joins TRBV18 to TRBJ2-3; 10 bases align to TRBD2. The CDR3 consists of 17 residues. V gave up 4 bases and J gave up 4 bases; unmatched junction bases: 11. From germline, CDR1 is KGHSH and CDR2 LQKENI. CDR3 sequence: CASSRAGGSSTPDTQYF. As DNA, the CDR3 is TGTGCCAGCTCACGAGCGGGGGGGAGCAGCACGCCAGATACGCAGTATTTT.

J is TRBJ1-5 and V is TRBV19; D not resolved. Germline V gene data show CDR1 as LNHDA and CDR2 as SQIVND (reference sequence). Trimming removed 7 bases at V and 0 bases at J, with 22 bases between. This CDR3 contains 18 residues. The CDR3 DNA reads as TGTGCCAGTACCTCGGCAGCCGATTCTCCGTATAGCAATCAGCCCCAGCATTTT. This sequence encodes CASTSAADSPYSNQPQHF. Combining the CDR3 with reference TRBV19 and TRBJ1-5 gives the whole variable domain DGGITQSPKYLFRKEGQNVTLSCEQNLNHDAMYWYRQDPGQGLRLIYYSQIVNDFQKGDIAEGYSVSREKKESFPLTVTSAQKNPTAFYLCASTSAADSPYSNQPQHFGDGTRLSIL.